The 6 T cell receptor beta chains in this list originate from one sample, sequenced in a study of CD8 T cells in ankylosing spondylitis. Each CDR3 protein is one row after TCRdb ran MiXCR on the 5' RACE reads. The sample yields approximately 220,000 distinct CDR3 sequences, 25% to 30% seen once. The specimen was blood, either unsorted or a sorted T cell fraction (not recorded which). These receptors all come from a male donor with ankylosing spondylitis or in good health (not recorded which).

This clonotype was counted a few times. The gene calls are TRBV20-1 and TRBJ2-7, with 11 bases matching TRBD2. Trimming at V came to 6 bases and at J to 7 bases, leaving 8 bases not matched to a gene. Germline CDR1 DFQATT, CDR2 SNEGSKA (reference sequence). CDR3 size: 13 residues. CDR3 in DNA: TGCAGTGCACGGACTAGCGGGTGTCGGGAGCAGTACTTC. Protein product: CSARTSGCREQYF.

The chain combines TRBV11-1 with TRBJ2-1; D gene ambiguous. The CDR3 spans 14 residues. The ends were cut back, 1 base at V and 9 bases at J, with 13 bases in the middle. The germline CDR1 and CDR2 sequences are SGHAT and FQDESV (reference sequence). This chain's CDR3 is CASSLGPLVGEQFF. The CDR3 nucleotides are TGTGCCAGCAGCTTAGGGCCGCTGGTCGGTGAGCAGTTCTTC.

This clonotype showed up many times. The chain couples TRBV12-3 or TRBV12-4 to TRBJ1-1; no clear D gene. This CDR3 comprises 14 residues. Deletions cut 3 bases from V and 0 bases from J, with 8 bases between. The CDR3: CASSFSVMNTEAFF. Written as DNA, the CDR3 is TGTGCCAGCAGTTTTTCGGTGATGAACACTGAAGCTTTCTTT.

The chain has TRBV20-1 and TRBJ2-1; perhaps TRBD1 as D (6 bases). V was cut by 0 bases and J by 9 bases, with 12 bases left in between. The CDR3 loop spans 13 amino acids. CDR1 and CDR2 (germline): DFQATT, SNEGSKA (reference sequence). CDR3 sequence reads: CSAREGQRGEQFF. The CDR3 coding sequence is TGCAGTGCTAGAGAGGGACAACGGGGTGAGCAGTTCTTC.

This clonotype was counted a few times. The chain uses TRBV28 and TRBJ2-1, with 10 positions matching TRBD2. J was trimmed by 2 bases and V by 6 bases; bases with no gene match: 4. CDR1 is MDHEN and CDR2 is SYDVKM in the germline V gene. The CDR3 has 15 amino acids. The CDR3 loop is CASSSAGGPYNEQFF. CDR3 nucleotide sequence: TGTGCCAGCAGCTCAGCGGGAGGGCCCTACAATGAGCAGTTCTTC.

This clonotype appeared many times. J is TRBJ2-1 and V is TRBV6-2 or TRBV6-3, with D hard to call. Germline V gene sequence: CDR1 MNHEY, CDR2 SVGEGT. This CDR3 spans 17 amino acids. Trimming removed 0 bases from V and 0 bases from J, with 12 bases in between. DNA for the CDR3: TGTGCCAGCAGTTACTCCCCTCTCCCCAGCTCCTACAATGAGCAGTTCTTC. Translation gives CASSYSPLPSSYNEQFF.